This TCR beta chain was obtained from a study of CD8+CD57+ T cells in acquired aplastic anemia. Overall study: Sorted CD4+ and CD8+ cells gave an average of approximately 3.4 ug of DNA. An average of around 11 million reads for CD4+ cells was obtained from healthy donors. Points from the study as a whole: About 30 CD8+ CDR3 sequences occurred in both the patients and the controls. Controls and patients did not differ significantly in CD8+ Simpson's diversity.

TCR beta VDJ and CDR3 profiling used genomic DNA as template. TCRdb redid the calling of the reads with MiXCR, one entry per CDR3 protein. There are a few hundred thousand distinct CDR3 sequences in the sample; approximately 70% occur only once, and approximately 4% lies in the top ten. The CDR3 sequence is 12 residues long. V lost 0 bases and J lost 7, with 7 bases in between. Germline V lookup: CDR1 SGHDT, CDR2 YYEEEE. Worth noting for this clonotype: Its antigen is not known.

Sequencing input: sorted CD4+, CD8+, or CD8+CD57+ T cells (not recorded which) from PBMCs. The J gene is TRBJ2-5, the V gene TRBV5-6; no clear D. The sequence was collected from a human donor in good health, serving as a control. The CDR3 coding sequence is TGTGCCAGCAGCTTGGGAATAGGGACCCAGTACTTC. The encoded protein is CASSLGIGTQYF.